Below, 8 T cell receptor beta chains from the same sample are listed, as sequenced in a study of blood T cell repertoires in COVID-19. Clones were read by immunoSEQ multiplex PCR, and TCRdb kept only the in-frame ones, dropping some. The table shows about 66,000 clones, with around 92% occurring only once. The sequenced material came from peripheral blood. These receptors were obtained from a man in his fifties or sixties with acute or convalescent COVID-19.

The chain is built from TRBV9 and TRBJ1-1, with 7 bases matching TRBD1. V shed 3 bases and J 1 base; nucleotides not matched to a gene: 6. Germline V gene sequence: CDR1 SGDLS, CDR2 YYNGEE. This CDR3 contains 15 residues. CDR3 amino acids: CASSAGQLTNTEAFF. The CDR3 DNA reads TGTGCCAGCAGCGCGGGACAGCTCACGAACACTGAAGCTTTCTTT.

The chain is built from TRBV11-3 and TRBJ1-1; D not certain. V lost 2 bases and J 3 bases, leaving 7 bases between the germline ends. The CDR3 has 13 residues. Germline-derived CDR1 and CDR2 are SGHNT and YENEEA. CDR3 in amino acids: CASSLRRDTEAFF. As DNA, the CDR3 is TGTGCCAGCAGCTTACGGCGGGACACTGAAGCTTTCTTT.

This chain joins TRBV5-1 and TRBJ2-5, with a possible D match to TRBD1 (5 bases). V dropped 4 bases and J dropped 2 bases, with 9 bases sitting between them. The CDR3 covers 13 residues. Germline V lookup: CDR1 SGHRS, CDR2 YFSETQ. In DNA, the CDR3 is TGCGCCAGCAGCCAGGGAACACAAGAGACCCAGTACTTC. Amino acids: CASSQGTQETQYF.

In its sample, this clone ranks as medium-sized. The genes are TRBV6-4 and TRBJ1-5, with D possibly TRBD1 on 6 matching bases. Per germline, CDR1 MRHNA and CDR2 SNTAGT. The CDR3 sequence is 15 residues long. V lost 11 bases and J lost 7, with 24 bases in between. The CDR3 region is CASQPGHGFRQPQHF. The CDR3, as DNA: TGTGCCTCCCAACCGGGACACGGATTTCGGCAGCCCCAGCATTTT.

This clone was observed a single time. The chain combines TRBV5-8 with TRBJ1-5; D call uncertain. This CDR3 spans 13 amino acids. Trimming took 1 base from V and 4 from J, leaving 6 bases between them. Germline V gene lookup returns CDR1 SGHTS and CDR2 YDEGEE. CDR3 DNA: TGTGCCAGCAGCTTGCGGGGAAATCAGCCCCAGCATTTT. Protein: CASSLRGNQPQHF.

CDR3 protein: CASSYSLKSSPLHF. As DNA, the CDR3 is TGTGCCAGCAGTTACTCTCTTAAGAGTTCACCCCTCCACTTT. The chain is built from TRBV6-5 and TRBJ1-6; D not certain. The V and J ends lost 0 bases and 9 bases respectively, with 9 bases between them. This CDR3 has 14 amino acids. Germline CDR1 MNHEY, CDR2 SVGAGI.

V usage is TRBV19 and J usage is TRBJ1-1, with D perhaps TRBD1 (5 bases). V was cut by 4 bases and J by 0 bases, with 15 bases left in between. CDR1 and CDR2 from the germline V gene are LNHDA and SQIVND (reference sequence). The length of the CDR3 is 16 residues. Here the CDR3 reads CASSTRGVLMNTEAFF. The CDR3 nucleotides read TGTGCCAGTAGTACCCGGGGGGTCCTCATGAACACTGAAGCTTTCTTT. Complete variable domain (other parts from reference TRBV19 and TRBJ1-1): DGGITQSPKYLFRKEGQNVTLSCEQNLNHDAMYWYRQDPGQGLRLIYYSQIVNDFQKGDIAEGYSVSREKKESFPLTVTSAQKNPTAFYLCASSTRGVLMNTEAFFGQGTRLTVV.

The rearrangement joins TRBV5-8 to TRBJ2-3, with a possible D match to TRBD2 (7 bases). CDR3 size: 14 residues. The V gene lost 2 bases and the J gene lost 8 bases, with 15 bases spanning the gap. Germline loops: CDR1 SGHTS, CDR2 YDEGEE. CDR3 nucleotide sequence: TGTGCCAGCAGCTTCTGGCGGGGGCCCGGTACGCAGTATTTT. This sequence encodes CASSFWRGPGTQYF.